The rows below give T cell receptor beta chains drawn from one sample of a study of blood T cell repertoires in COVID-19. Measured with immunoSEQ multiplex PCR; TCRdb has only the in-frame clones, and not every one. This sample has 150,000 to 200,000 clones, with around 84% found just once. The sequenced material came from peripheral blood. The receptors shown here come from a woman aged 70-85 years with COVID-19, enrolled during active disease. Both conserved end residues are trimmed from each CDR3. Only part of the rows carry a size: once, few, many, or a class if the clone is expanded.

size: .; V: TRBV28; J: TRBJ2-5; CDR3: ASSLIRAGEQETQY
size: .; V: TRBV12-3/TRBV12-4; J: TRBJ1-4; CDR3: ASTGNNEKLF
size: .; V: TRBV27; J: TRBJ2-2; CDR3: ASSPMLQGIKGELF
size: .; V: TRBV11-2; J: TRBJ2-7; CDR3: ASSSTSGSYEQY
size: .; V: TRBV11-1; J: TRBJ2-7; CDR3: ASSNRYSMYEQY
size: .; V: TRBV30; J: TRBJ2-1; CDR3: AWNPGLAGHNEQF
size: few; V: TRBV14; J: TRBJ1-2; CDR3: ASSQEPGGWSVSGYT
size: .; V: TRBV20-1; J: TRBJ1-1; CDR3: SASGTGGVNTEAF
size: .; V: TRBV3-1/TRBV3-2; J: TRBJ1-4; CDR3: ASSPARGFEKLF
size: .; V: TRBV28; J: TRBJ1-5; CDR3: ASSVGSQPQH
size: .; V: TRBV6-5; J: TRBJ1-5; CDR3: ASAELLNQPQH
size: .; V: TRBV9; J: TRBJ2-3; CDR3: ASSVGGGGADTQY
size: .; V: TRBV27; J: TRBJ2-6; CDR3: ASSLTFSGANVLT
size: .; V: TRBV6-1; J: TRBJ1-3; CDR3: ASSGTGVVRSGNTIY
size: few; V: TRBV11-1; J: TRBJ2-1; CDR3: ASSDPQGGSYNEQF
size: .; V: TRBV9; J: TRBJ1-6; CDR3: ASSAQQGIDNSPLH
size: once; V: TRBV5-1; J: TRBJ1-3; CDR3: ASSSGAFLRDTIY
size: .; V: TRBV28; J: TRBJ2-4; CDR3: ASSWGGRGSNIQY
size: .; V: TRBV11-2; J: TRBJ2-3; CDR3: ASSLDLAGGVTDTQY
size: once; V: TRBV11-2; J: TRBJ2-5; CDR3: ASSTTRGLGETQY
size: .; V: TRBV18; J: TRBJ2-5; CDR3: ASSPGLGQETQY
size: .; V: TRBV15; J: TRBJ2-3; CDR3: ATGTAGFMSDTQY